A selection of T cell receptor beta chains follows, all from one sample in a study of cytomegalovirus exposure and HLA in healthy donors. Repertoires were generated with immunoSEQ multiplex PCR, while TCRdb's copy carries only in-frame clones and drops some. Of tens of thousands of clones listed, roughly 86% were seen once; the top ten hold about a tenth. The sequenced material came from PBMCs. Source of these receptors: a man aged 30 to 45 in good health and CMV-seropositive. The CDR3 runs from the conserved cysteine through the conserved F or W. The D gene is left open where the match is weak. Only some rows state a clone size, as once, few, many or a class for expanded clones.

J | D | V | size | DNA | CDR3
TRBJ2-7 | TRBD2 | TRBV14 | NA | TGTGCCAGCAGCCAAGATGCGGGAGGGCCGCGATACGAGCAGTACTTC | CASSQDAGGPRYEQYF
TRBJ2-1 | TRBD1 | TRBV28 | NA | TGTGCCAGCAGTCTAGGGACAGGGGGCTCCTACAATGAGCAGTTCTTC | CASSLGTGGSYNEQFF
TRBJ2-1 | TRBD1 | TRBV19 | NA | TGTGCCAGTAGACAGGGGACCTCCTACAATGAGCAGTTCTTC | CASRQGTSYNEQFF
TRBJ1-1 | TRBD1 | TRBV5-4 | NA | TGTGCCAGCAGCCCTAACAGGGGGATTGAAGCTTTCTTT | CASSPNRGIEAFF
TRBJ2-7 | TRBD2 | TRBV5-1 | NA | TGCGCCAGCAGCTTGGGACTAGCGGGAGGGCCCTACGAGCAGTACTTC | CASSLGLAGGPYEQYF
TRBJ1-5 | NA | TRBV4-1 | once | TGCGCCAGCAGCCCCCGGGACTTTAGCAATCAGCCCCAGCATTTT | CASSPRDFSNQPQHF
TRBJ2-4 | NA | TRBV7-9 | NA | TGTGCCAGCAGCTCGGCGCAGGGAATAGCCAAAAACATTCAGTACTTC | CASSSAQGIAKNIQYF
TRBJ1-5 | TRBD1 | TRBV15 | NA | TGTGCCACCAGCAGCGACAGGGTATGGCAGGCTCAGCCCCAGCATTTT | CATSSDRVWQAQPQHF
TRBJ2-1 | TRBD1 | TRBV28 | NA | TGTGCCAGCAGTTTACCAACCCACACAGACAGGGGGTTTTGGAATGAGCAGTTCTTC | CASSLPTHTDRGFWNEQFF
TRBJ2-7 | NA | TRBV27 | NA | TGTGCCAGCAGTGACCGGGAGAACCCGAGGGGCTACGAGCAGTACTTC | CASSDRENPRGYEQYF
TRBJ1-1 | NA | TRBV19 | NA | TGTGCCAGTAGTACCGACAAGTCGAACACTGAAGCTTTCTTT | CASSTDKSNTEAFF
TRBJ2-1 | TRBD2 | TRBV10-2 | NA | TGCGCCAGCAGTGAGTATAGCGGGAGGGCTTCCAATGAGCAGTTCTTC | CASSEYSGRASNEQFF
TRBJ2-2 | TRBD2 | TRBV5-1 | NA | TGCGCCAGCAGTCTCCAGTCGACTAGCGGGAGCTCCGGGGAGCTGTTTTTT | CASSLQSTSGSSGELFF
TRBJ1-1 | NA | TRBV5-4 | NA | TGTGCCAGCAGCTTGTCAGCCAGGGAAGCTTTCTTT | CASSLSAREAFF
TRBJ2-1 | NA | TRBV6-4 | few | TGTGCCAGCAGTGACTCGGGAGGAGGCAATGAGCAGTTCTTC | CASSDSGGGNEQFF
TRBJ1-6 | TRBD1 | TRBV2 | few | TGTGCCAGCAGAACGGACAGGCAGAGCTCCTATAATTCACCCCTCCACTTT | CASRTDRQSSYNSPLHF
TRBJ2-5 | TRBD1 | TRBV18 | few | TGTGCCAGCTCGGACAGGGGGCAGCAAGAGACCCAGTACTTC | CASSDRGQQETQYF
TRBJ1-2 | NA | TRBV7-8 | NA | TGTGCCAGCAGCCGAGAAGGACAGATCCCCTATGGCTACACCTTC | CASSREGQIPYGYTF
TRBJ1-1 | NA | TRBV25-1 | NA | TGTGCCAGCAGAGAGACAGGCCCCACTGAAGCTTTCTTT | CASRETGPTEAFF
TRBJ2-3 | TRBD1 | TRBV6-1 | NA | TGTGCCAGCAGTGAATGGACGGGACAGGGGACAGATACGCAGTATTTT | CASSEWTGQGTDTQYF
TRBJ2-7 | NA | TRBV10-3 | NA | TGTGCCATCAGTGGGTCTGAGGCAGAATACTACGAGCAGTACTTC | CAISGSEAEYYEQYF
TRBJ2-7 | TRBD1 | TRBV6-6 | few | TGTGCCAGCAGTCGGACAGGGGCAAACGAGCAGTACTTC | CASSRTGANEQYF
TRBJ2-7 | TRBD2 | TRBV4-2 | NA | TGTGCCAGCAGCCATACAATCCAGCGGGAGGGCTACGAGCAGTACTTC | CASSHTIQREGYEQYF
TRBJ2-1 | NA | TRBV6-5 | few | TGTGCCAGCAAGAGCACGGTCAATGAGCAGTTCTTC | CASKSTVNEQFF
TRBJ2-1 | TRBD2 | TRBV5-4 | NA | TGTGCCAGCAGCTTGGATACGGGACTAGCGGGTCACAATGAGCAGTTCTTC | CASSLDTGLAGHNEQFF
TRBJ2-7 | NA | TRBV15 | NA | TGTGCCACCAGCAGAGATGTTAGTTCCTACGAGCAGTACTTC | CATSRDVSSYEQYF
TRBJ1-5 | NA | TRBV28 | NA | TGTGCCAGCAGTTTACCACAGGGTCGACAGCCCCAGCATTTT | CASSLPQGRQPQHF
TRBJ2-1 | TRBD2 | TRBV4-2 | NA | TGTGCCAGCAGCCAAGATGTGGCGGGAGGCACGCAGTTCTTC | CASSQDVAGGTQFF
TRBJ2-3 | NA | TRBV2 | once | TGTGCCAGTTCGGGAGTTGGGACAGATACGCAGTATTTT | CASSGVGTDTQYF
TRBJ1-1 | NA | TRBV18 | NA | TGTGCCAGCTCACCCGACAGGTACACTGAAGCTTTCTTT | CASSPDRYTEAFF
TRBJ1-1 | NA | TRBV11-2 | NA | TGTGCCAGCAGCTCCAACAGGGACGCTGAAGCTTTCTTT | CASSSNRDAEAFF
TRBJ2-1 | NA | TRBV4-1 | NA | TGCGCCAGCAGCCAAGGGTCGGTCAATGAGCAGTTCTTC | CASSQGSVNEQFF
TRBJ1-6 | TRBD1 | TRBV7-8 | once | TGTGCCAGCAGTCTCCATATAGACAGGGCGACTTCACCCCTCCACTTT | CASSLHIDRATSPLHF
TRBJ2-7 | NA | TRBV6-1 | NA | TGTGCCAGCAGTGACCGCGGGACCTCCTACGAGCAGTACTTC | CASSDRGTSYEQYF
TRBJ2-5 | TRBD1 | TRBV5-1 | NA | TGCGCCAGCAGCTTGTTCTTGGGACAGGGCTTTGGAGAGACCCAGTACTTC | CASSLFLGQGFGETQYF
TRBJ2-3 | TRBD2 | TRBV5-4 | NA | TGTGCCAGCAGCTTGGCGGCGGGAGGGCTGGGAGATACGCAGTATTTT | CASSLAAGGLGDTQYF
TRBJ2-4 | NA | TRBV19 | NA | TGTGCCAGTAGTATCCAGGGGACCCTCATAGCCAAAAACATTCAGTACTTC | CASSIQGTLIAKNIQYF
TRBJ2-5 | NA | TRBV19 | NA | TGTGCCAGTAGTATAGATCGGGCAGGGCAAGAGACCCAGTACTTC | CASSIDRAGQETQYF
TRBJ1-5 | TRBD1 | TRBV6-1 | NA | TGTGCCAGCAATCTTGGGACAGGGGGGAATCAGCCCCAGCATTTT | CASNLGTGGNQPQHF
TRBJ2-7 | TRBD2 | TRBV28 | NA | TGTGCCAGCAGTCCCGGGCGGGGGTTCACCGAGCAGTACTTC | CASSPGRGFTEQYF
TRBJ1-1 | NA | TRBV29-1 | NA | TGCAGCGTTGGCGCGGGGTGGGCCATGAACACTGAAGCTTTCTTT | CSVGAGWAMNTEAFF
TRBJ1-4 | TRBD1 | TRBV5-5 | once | TGTGCCAGCAGCTTGGCCGTCATGGGACAGATTAATGAAAAACTGTTTTTT | CASSLAVMGQINEKLFF
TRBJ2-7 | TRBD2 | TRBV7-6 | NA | TGTGCCAGCAGCTTAGGGACTAGCGGGAGCTCCTACGAGCAGTACTTC | CASSLGTSGSSYEQYF
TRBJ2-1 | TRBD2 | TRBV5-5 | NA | TGTGCCAGCAGCGGTGGGGAGCGGGAGGACCGGTTCTTC | CASSGGEREDRFF
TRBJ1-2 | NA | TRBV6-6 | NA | TGTGCCAGCAGTTACTCGATGGACAGAGCTAACTATGGCTACACCTTC | CASSYSMDRANYGYTF
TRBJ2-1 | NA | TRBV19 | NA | TGTGCCAGTAGTTCCCGCAGGGGCGATGAGCAGTTCTTC | CASSSRRGDEQFF
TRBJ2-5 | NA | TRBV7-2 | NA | TGTGCCAGCAGCTTAGCTCGGGGGGCTGGAGAGACCCAGTACTTC | CASSLARGAGETQYF
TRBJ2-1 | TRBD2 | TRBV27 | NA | TGTGCCAGCAGTTCCCAGGGACTAGCAGGAATTAAGTTCTTC | CASSSQGLAGIKFF